This T cell receptor (beta chain) emerged from a study of graft-versus-host responses after intestinal transplantation. The method was immunoSEQ multiplex PCR; TCRdb's version includes in-frame clones alone and lacks a portion of them. This sample has approximately 100,000 clones; 75% to 90% occur once, and the top ten carry roughly 0.099%. Trimming removed 4 bases from V and 3 bases from J, with 14 bases in between. The CDR3 loop spans 14 amino acids. The germline V gene encodes CDR1 SGHRS and CDR2 YFSETQ. On this clone itself: Its cognate antigen is unknown.

The genes are TRBV5-1 and TRBJ2-7; the D gene is possibly TRBD1 (5 bases). The sequences come from unstimulated CD4+ T cells sorted from spleen or lymph node cells, collected before intestinal transplant. The TCR originated in a human donor who received an intestinal transplant. CDR3 residues: CASSPPRAGYEQYF. In DNA form, the CDR3 reads TGCGCCAGCAGCCCCCCCAGGGCTGGCTACGAGCAGTACTTC.